Given below is one T cell receptor beta chain in context. Its antigen is unknown. The sample comes from a study of T cells in localized non-small cell lung cancer. Broader study findings: A median of approximately 54 clones ranked among the top 100 in tumor appeared in adjacent lung. Heterogeneity stays possible, as sequencing covered only one tumor region. Adjacent uninvolved lung had the highest clonality, suggesting focused antigen responses.

Here immunoSEQ multiplex PCR was the method, and the copy in TCRdb shows in-frame clones only, minus some. The profile covers about 35,000 clones, with roughly 90% appearing a single time and about 2.2% taken by the ten largest. The CDR3 sequence is 17 residues long. V shed 0 bases and J 8 bases; nucleotides not matched to a gene: 12. Germline values: CDR1 MGHRA, CDR2 YSYEKL. The receptor's source is a female donor over 55 with stage I lung adenocarcinoma. The sample was peripheral blood, taken before any cancer treatment. The chain combines TRBV4-1 with TRBJ2-1; 8 bases are a match to TRBD2. CDR3 nucleotides: TGCGCCAGCAGCCAAGAAACTAGCGGCCCCCGTTTCGATGAGCAGTTCTTC. It specifies CASSQETSGPRFDEQFF.